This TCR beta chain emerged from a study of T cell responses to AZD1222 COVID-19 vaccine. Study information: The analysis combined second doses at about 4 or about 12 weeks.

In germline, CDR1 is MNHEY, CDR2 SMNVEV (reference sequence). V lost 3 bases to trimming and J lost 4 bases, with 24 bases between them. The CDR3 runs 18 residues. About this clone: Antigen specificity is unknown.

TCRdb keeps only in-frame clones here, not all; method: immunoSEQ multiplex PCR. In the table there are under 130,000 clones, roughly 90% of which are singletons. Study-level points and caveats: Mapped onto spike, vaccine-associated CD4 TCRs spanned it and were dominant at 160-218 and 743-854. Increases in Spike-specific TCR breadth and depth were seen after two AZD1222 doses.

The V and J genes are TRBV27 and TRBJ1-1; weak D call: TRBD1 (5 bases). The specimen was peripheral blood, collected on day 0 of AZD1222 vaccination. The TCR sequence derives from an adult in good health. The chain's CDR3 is CASSFRATRGGWGTEAFF. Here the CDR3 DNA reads TGTGCCAGCAGTTTTCGAGCGACGAGGGGCGGATGGGGCACTGAAGCTTTCTTT.